This TCR beta chain was sequenced during a study of cytomegalovirus exposure and HLA in healthy donors. As for the study in general: Researchers found that 81% of a few hundred genotyped donors fell within the Caucasian-associated ancestry cluster.

Concerning this clone: Its specificity is not known.

The V gene lost 5 bases and the J gene lost 3 bases, with 14 bases spanning the gap. CDR1 is SNHLY, CDR2 FYNNEI, per germline. There are 15 residues in the CDR3. The PCR had 60 Vbeta and 13 Jbeta primers. The table came from immunoSEQ multiplex PCR; TCRdb's copy has only in-frame clones and leaves some out. The sample consists of fewer than 150,000 clones, around three quarters of them appearing once. Whole-study findings and limits: Indistinguishable V segments, including TRBV6-2 and TRBV6-3, were excluded. Researchers reportedly found TCR beta sequences accurately predicted most subjects' HLA-A and HLA-B alleles.

The source material was PBMCs. The source of this sequence is a man aged 35 to 55 in good health and CMV-seropositive. This chain connects TRBV2 to TRBJ2-1; D is possibly TRBD1 (6 bases). This CDR3 reads CASSPNREHYNEQFF. In DNA form, the CDR3 reads TGTGCCAGCAGTCCTAACAGGGAACACTACAATGAGCAGTTCTTC.